The 30 T cell receptor beta chains below come from one sample, sequenced in a study of CD8 T cells in Susac syndrome. It was with random hexamers that roughly 0.45 to 1 ug RNA was reverse transcribed. TCRdb reprocessed the immunoSEQ multiplex PCR reads with MiXCR, giving one entry per CDR3 protein. Among some 180,000 distinct CDR3 sequences listed, over 85% were seen once. Sequencing was performed on CD4+ T cells from PBMCs. The receptors stem from a human donor in good health.

The chain carries TRBV30 and TRBJ1-2, with D possibly TRBD1 on 5 matching bases. The CDR3 runs 12 residues. The V gene lost 5 bases and the J gene lost 4 bases, with 11 bases spanning the gap. Germline-derived CDR1 and CDR2 are GTSNPN and SVGIG (reference sequence). The CDR3 region is CAWLTGSYGYTF. The CDR3 nucleotides are TGTGCCTGGCTCACAGGAAGCTATGGCTACACCTTC.

The V gene is TRBV9, the J gene TRBJ2-1; TRBD2 matches 11 bases. J gave up 7 bases and V 4 bases, and 10 bases lay outside the gene matches. Germline lookup yields CDR1 SGDLS and CDR2 YYNGEE. There are 16 residues in the CDR3. The chain's CDR3 is CASSQTLAGGTNEQFF. In DNA, the CDR3 is TGTGCCAGCAGCCAAACGCTAGCGGGAGGAACTAATGAGCAGTTCTTC.

The rearrangement links TRBV29-1 to TRBJ2-4; 7 nucleotides match TRBD2. Germline values: CDR1 SQVTM, CDR2 ANQGSEA. With 2 bases clipped from V and 0 bases from J, the junction kept 4 bases outside the gene matches. CDR3 length equals 15 residues. Written as DNA, the CDR3 is TGCAGCGTTGAAAGGCTAGCGGTAGCCAAAAACATTCAGTACTTC. This gives the protein CSVERLAVAKNIQYF.

The chain links TRBV3-1 to TRBJ2-1, with TRBD2 as a possible D gene (5 bases). CDR1 is LGHDT, CDR2 YNNKEL, per germline (reference sequence). The CDR3 loop spans 16 amino acids. Trimming shortened V by 1 base and J by 1 base, and 11 bases separated the two germline ends. The CDR3 coding sequence is TGTGCCAGCAGCCAAGGTGAGGGAGAGTCCTACAATGAGCAGTTCTTC. Protein product: CASSQGEGESYNEQFF.

The rearrangement joins TRBV9 to TRBJ2-7; 12 bases are a match to TRBD2. Losses at the gene ends were 3 bases for V and 1 base for J; bases not matched to a gene: 2. This CDR3 spans 15 amino acids. Germline values: CDR1 SGDLS, CDR2 YYNGEE. This CDR3 reads CASSGGTSGSYEQYF. Here the CDR3 DNA reads TGTGCCAGCAGCGGGGGGACTAGCGGGTCCTACGAGCAGTACTTC.

The chain uses TRBV21-1 and TRBJ2-7; the table's D gene call, TRBD2, was not cross checked with the DNA. TRBV21-1 is listed as a pseudogene. This CDR3 has 13 residues. CDR3 bases: TGTGCCAGCACCTCAACTAGTTTCTACGAGCAGTACTTC. Encoded protein: CASTSTSFYEQYF.

V is TRBV5-1 and J is TRBJ2-7; no clear D gene. This CDR3 has 16 residues. Germline V gene sequence: CDR1 SGHRS, CDR2 YFSETQ. The V gene lost 0 bases and the J gene lost 2 bases, with 15 bases spanning the gap. CDR3 region: CASSLGPKVGTYEQYF. DNA of the CDR3: TGCGCCAGCAGCTTGGGGCCCAAGGTGGGGACCTACGAGCAGTACTTC. Drawing the rest from reference TRBV5-1 and TRBJ2-7, the complete variable domain is KAGVTQTPRYLIKTRGQQVTLSCSPISGHRSVSWYQQTPGQGLQFLFEYFSETQRNKGNFPGRFSGRQFSNSRSEMNVSTLELGDSALYLCASSLGPKVGTYEQYFGPGTRLTVT.

V gene TRBV5-4 combines with J gene TRBJ2-1; D gene unclear. The CDR3 sequence is 15 residues long. Per the germline V gene, CDR1 is SGHNT and CDR2 is YYREEE (reference sequence). V lost 4 bases, J lost 7 bases, and 18 bases lay in between. DNA of the CDR3: TGTGCCAGCAGCCCACAAACGGTATCGCTTAATGAGCAGTTCTTC. Protein sequence: CASSPQTVSLNEQFF.

This rearrangement joins TRBV30 to TRBJ2-7, with 11 positions matching TRBD2. Trimming cost V 0 bases and J 2 bases; bases outside gene matches: 9. The CDR3 sequence is 17 residues long. Per germline, CDR1 GTSNPN and CDR2 SVGIG (reference sequence). The CDR3 DNA is TGTGCCTGGAGTGTAGGCTCTAGCGGGAGGAGTCCCTACGAGCAGTACTTC. Translation: CAWSVGSSGRSPYEQYF.

The chain recombines TRBV30 with TRBJ2-1, with D maybe TRBD2 (6 bases). Trimming pared 0 bases from V and 5 bases from J, leaving 11 bases between. This CDR3 is 14 amino acids long. Germline CDR1 reads GTSNPN; CDR2 reads SVGIG (reference sequence). The CDR3 DNA is TGTGCCTGGAGTGTTACGGCGGGAAACAATGAGCAGTTCTTC. Translating gives CAWSVTAGNNEQFF.

The chain combines TRBV3-1 with TRBJ2-2, with TRBD2 matching 9 bases. The CDR3 runs 14 residues. CDR1 LGHDT and CDR2 YNNKEL come from the germline V gene (reference sequence). Trimming cost V 4 bases and J 6 bases; bases outside gene matches: 3. This chain's CDR3 is CASSLGLAPGELFF. CDR3 sequence (DNA): TGTGCCAGCAGCCTGGGACTAGCCCCCGGGGAGCTGTTTTTT.

The rearrangement uses TRBV28 and TRBJ1-2, with D tentatively TRBD1 (6 bases). Trimming removed 9 bases from V and 6 bases from J, with 11 bases in between. The CDR3 loop spans 11 amino acids. Germline CDR1 and CDR2: MDHEN and SYDVKM. CDR3 sequence: CASTHRDGYTF. As DNA, the CDR3 is TGTGCCAGTACCCACAGGGATGGCTACACCTTC.

V and J are TRBV20-1 and TRBJ2-7; 9 bases match TRBD2. The CDR3 length is 14 residues. In germline, CDR1 is DFQATT, CDR2 SNEGSKA (reference sequence). V trimming: 3 bases; J trimming: 6 bases; junction bases outside the gene matches: 9. Here the CDR3 DNA reads TGCAGTGCTAGGTTGGGCGGGAGGGCCAGCGAGCAGTACTTC. Translated: CSARLGGRASEQYF.

The chain joins TRBV6-5 to TRBJ2-3; D gene uncertain. V lost 0 bases to trimming and J lost 2 bases, with 9 bases between them. CDR1 is MNHEY and CDR2 is SVGAGI in the germline V gene. The CDR3 covers 15 residues. CDR3 sequence (DNA): TGTGCCAGCAGTTACTCGATGGGTTACACAGATACGCAGTATTTT. This sequence encodes CASSYSMGYTDTQYF.

In DNA, the CDR3 is TGTGCCACCTGTGGCAGGTGGGTTGGCTACACCTTC. Translation gives CATCGRWVGYTF. The V call is TRBV2, the J call TRBJ1-2; D call uncertain. The CDR3 consists of 12 residues. Germline V gene sequence: CDR1 SNHLY, CDR2 FYNNEI. Trimming took off 10 bases at V and 7 bases at J, with 16 bases between the two ends.

The chain's CDR3 is CSAAGLIYEQYF. The CDR3 region has the DNA TGCAGCGCCGCGGGACTCATCTACGAGCAGTACTTC. The V call is TRBV29-1, the J call TRBJ2-7; tentative D call: TRBD2 (6 bases). Trimming cost V 7 bases and J 3 bases, with 13 bases left between them. Germline assignment: CDR1 SQVTM and CDR2 ANQGSEA. The CDR3 is made up of 12 amino acids.

J is TRBJ2-7 and V is TRBV18, with D maybe TRBD1 (5 bases). Germline values: CDR1 KGHSH, CDR2 LQKENI. Trimming took 3 bases from V and 6 from J, leaving 9 bases between them. The CDR3 has 12 residues. Here the CDR3 DNA reads TGTGCCAGCTCACCGGAAGGGGTCGAGCAGTACTTC. This sequence encodes CASSPEGVEQYF.

This clonotype was observed a single time. V usage is TRBV29-1 and J usage is TRBJ2-1, with 8 bases matching TRBD1. The CDR3 spans 14 residues. Looked up from germline, CDR1 is SQVTM and CDR2 is ANQGSEA. Trimming cost V 4 bases and J 2 bases; bases outside gene matches: 4. The CDR3 here is CSVVGQGTYNEQFF. CDR3 DNA sequence: TGCAGCGTTGTTGGACAGGGAACCTACAATGAGCAGTTCTTC.

The chain has TRBV29-1 and TRBJ2-1; 9 nucleotides align to TRBD2. This CDR3 contains 16 residues. V lost 0 bases to trimming and J lost 3 bases; unmatched junction nucleotides: 6. CDR1 SQVTM and CDR2 ANQGSEA come from the germline V gene. The CDR3 nucleotides read TGCAGCGTTGAAGATAGGCGGGAGGGAGGCTACAATGAGCAGTTCTTC. Translation: CSVEDRREGGYNEQFF.

V and J are TRBV2 and TRBJ2-1; tentatively, D is TRBD2 (5 bases). This CDR3 has 15 amino acids. Germline lookup yields CDR1 SNHLY and CDR2 FYNNEI. V lost 3 bases and J lost 0, with 9 bases in between. CDR3 amino acids: CASSEERSSYNEQFF. CDR3 DNA: TGTGCCAGCAGTGAGGAGCGGTCCTCCTACAATGAGCAGTTCTTC.

The V and J genes are TRBV27 and TRBJ1-2, with 7 bases that match TRBD1. Germline V lookup: CDR1 MNHEY, CDR2 SMNVEV (reference sequence). V dropped 5 bases and J dropped 4; count of bases not matched to a gene: 7. The CDR3 runs to 14 residues. The CDR3, as DNA: TGTGCCAGCAGTCCAAGCACAGGGGTCTATGGCTACACCTTC. Protein product: CASSPSTGVYGYTF.

The genes are TRBV7-3 and TRBJ2-5; unclear D gene. Trimming took 1 base from V and 4 from J, leaving 10 bases between them. The CDR3 totals 14 residues. The germline gives CDR1 SGHTA, CDR2 FQGTGA. The CDR3 nucleotides read TGTGCCAGCAGCTTAATGGCTAGTCGAGAGACCCAGTACTTC. It yields the protein CASSLMASRETQYF.

This clonotype was picked up one time. V usage is TRBV28 and J usage is TRBJ2-5, with D perhaps matching TRBD1 (6 bases). The germline V gene has CDR1 MDHEN and CDR2 SYDVKM. The CDR3 is 12 amino acids. The CDR3 sequence is CVSPGEPETQYF. The CDR3 region has the DNA TGTGTCTCTCCAGGGGAGCCGGAGACCCAGTACTTC.

This chain joins TRBV3-1 and TRBJ2-7; 11 bases line up with TRBD1. There are 14 residues in the CDR3. With 1 base clipped from V and 5 bases from J, the junction kept 1 base outside the gene matches. In germline, CDR1 is LGHDT, CDR2 YNNKEL (reference sequence). CDR3 sequence reads: CASSQGDRGDEQYF. Here the CDR3 DNA reads TGTGCCAGCAGCCAAGGGGACAGGGGGGACGAGCAGTACTTC.

V is TRBV29-1 and J is TRBJ2-3, with 8 positions matching TRBD2. CDR3 length: 14 residues. The V segment lost 7 bases and the J segment 4 bases; nucleotides outside the gene matches: 10. CDR1 SQVTM and CDR2 ANQGSEA come from the germline V gene. The CDR3 DNA sequence: TGCAGCGCTCGACTAGCGAGTGGTGCAGATACGCAGTATTTT. This translates into CSARLASGADTQYF.

This clonotype has a single count. V and J are TRBV29-1 and TRBJ1-1; D uncertain. The CDR3 covers 12 residues. Trimming cost V 4 bases and J 1 base, with 7 bases left between them. The germline CDR1 and CDR2 sequences are SQVTM and ANQGSEA. The CDR3 nucleotides are TGCAGCGTTGCCTGGGCGAACACTGAAGCTTTCTTT. As protein: CSVAWANTEAFF.

This chain joins TRBV3-1 and TRBJ1-4; 7 nucleotides match TRBD1. There are 12 residues in the CDR3. Germline trimming cut 4 bases from V and 13 bases from J; bases unmatched to any gene: 6. In germline, CDR1 is LGHDT, CDR2 YNNKEL (reference sequence). The CDR3 coding sequence is TGTGCCAGCAGCCTAGGGACAGTTCGACTGTTTTTT. Residues: CASSLGTVRLFF. Based on the CDR3 plus reference TRBV3-1 and TRBJ1-4, the full variable domain is DTAVSQTPKYLVTQMGNDKSIKCEQNLGHDTMYWYKQDSKKFLKIMFSYNNKELIINETVPNRFSPKSPDKAHLNLHINSLELGDSAVYFCASSLGTVRLFFGSGTQLSVL.

The chain is built from TRBV29-1 and TRBJ2-1, with 7 bases matching TRBD2. Germline V gene data show CDR1 as SQVTM and CDR2 as ANQGSEA. V lost 7 bases, J lost 9 bases, and 9 bases stayed unmatched. The CDR3 covers 12 residues. CDR3 in amino acids: CSGTRFEGEQFF. DNA of the CDR3: TGCAGCGGGACTAGATTCGAGGGTGAGCAGTTCTTC.

The gene calls are TRBV3-1 and TRBJ2-1; 9 positions match TRBD2. V lost 1 base, J lost 4 bases, and 2 bases stayed unmatched. The CDR3 covers 15 residues. Per germline, CDR1 LGHDT and CDR2 YNNKEL (reference sequence). In nucleotides, the CDR3 is TGTGCCAGCAGCCAAGGGACTAGCGAGTACAATGAGCAGTTCTTC. Its protein is CASSQGTSEYNEQFF.

J is TRBJ2-7 and V is TRBV30; tentatively, D is TRBD2 (7 bases). This CDR3 is 16 amino acids long. V was cut by 0 bases and J by 1 base, with 16 bases left in between. Germline V lookup: CDR1 GTSNPN, CDR2 SVGIG (reference sequence). The CDR3 sequence is CAWSVRRGGISYEQYF. The DNA of the CDR3 is TGTGCCTGGAGTGTACGGAGGGGGGGGATATCCTACGAGCAGTACTTC.